This section outlines one TCR beta chain sequence together with its context. Antigen unknown. Compared with germline, one end of the junction differs, possibly owing to a read error. CDR1 and CDR2 (germline): SSHAT, FNYEAQ (reference sequence). CDR3 length equals 15 residues. The data were taken from a study of T cells in Graves' hyperthyroidism and ophthalmopathy. Study-wide findings and caveats: Researchers found most expanded thyroid clonotypes above 0.001 in blood as well.

Researchers amplified the TCR beta CDR3 regions from RNA transcripts. Researchers ran a first-round RT-PCR on the TCR CDR3 using the HTBI primer set. TCRdb re-called the multiplex PCR reads with MiXCR, one entry per CDR3 protein. The repertoire consists of 800,000 or so distinct CDR3 sequences, with 38% occurring once and the leading ten covering 8.9%. This TCR was recovered from a man between 18 and 29 years old with Graves' hyperthyroidism. The specimen sequenced was blood. The chain combines TRBV7-7 with TRBJ2-2; TRBD2 might be the D (6 bases). CDR3 coding DNA: TGTGCTAGCAGCTTATTAAACGGGGGCACCGGGGAGCTGTTTTTT. As protein: CASSLLNGGTGELFF.